This TCR beta chain comes out of a study of T cells in Graves' hyperthyroidism and ophthalmopathy. At the level of the study: Peripheral blood specimens were obtained at initial diagnosis, prior to any treatment.

Germline V gene lookup returns CDR1 LGHNT and CDR2 FRNRAP. This CDR3 is 17 amino acids long. V was pared by 6 bases and J by 5 bases, with 22 bases between. This clonotype was counted at least ten times. Amplification of TCR beta CDR3 regions was performed using RNA transcripts as template. First-round RT-PCR of the TCR CDR3 relied on the HTBI primer set. One entry per CDR3 protein, called by TCRdb with MiXCR from the multiplex PCR reads. The repertoire consists of 350,000 to 450,000 distinct CDR3 sequences, with around an eighth occurring once and the leading ten covering around 28%. The material sequenced was blood. This receptor was taken from a man aged 50-59 years with Graves' ophthalmopathy. The chain couples TRBV12-5 to TRBJ2-2; possibly TRBD1 for D (5 bases). The CDR3 DNA is TGTGCTAGTGGACAATATGCAGTCACCTACAGGACCGGGGAGCTGTTTTTT. This codes for CASGQYAVTYRTGELFF. The variable domain in full, completed from reference TRBV12-5 and TRBJ2-2, reads DARVTQTPRHKVTEMGQEVTMRCQPILGHNTVFWYRQTMMQGLELLAYFRNRAPLDDSGMPKDRFSAEMPDATLATLKIQPSEPRDSAVYFCASGQYAVTYRTGELFFGEGSRLTVL.